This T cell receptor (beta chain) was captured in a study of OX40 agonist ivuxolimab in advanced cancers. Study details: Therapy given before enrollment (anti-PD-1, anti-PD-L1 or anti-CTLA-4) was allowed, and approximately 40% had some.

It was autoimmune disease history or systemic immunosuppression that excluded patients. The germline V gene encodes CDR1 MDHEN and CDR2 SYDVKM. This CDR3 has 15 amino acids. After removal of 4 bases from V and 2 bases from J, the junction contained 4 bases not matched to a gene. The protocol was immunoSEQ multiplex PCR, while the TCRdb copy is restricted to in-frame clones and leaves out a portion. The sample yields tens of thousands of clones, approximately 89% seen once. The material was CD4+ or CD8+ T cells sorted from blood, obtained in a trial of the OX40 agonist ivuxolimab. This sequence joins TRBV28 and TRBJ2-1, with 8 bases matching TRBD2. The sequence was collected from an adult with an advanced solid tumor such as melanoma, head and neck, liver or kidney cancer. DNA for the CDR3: TGTGCCAGCAGTTCCTCTAGCGGGCCCTACAATGAGCAGTTCTTC. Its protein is CASSSSSGPYNEQFF.